These T cell receptor beta chains were read from a single sample in a study of patients and donors after allogeneic stem cell transplantation. Each CDR3 protein gets one entry after TCRdb re-called the RT-PCR reads with MiXCR. Among 160,000 or so distinct CDR3 sequences listed, 24% were seen once. Sample: blood, either unsorted or a sorted T cell fraction (not recorded which). The receptors derive from a human donor who was either an allogeneic HSCT recipient or a stem cell or donor lymphocyte infusion donor (not recorded which). It is not recorded whose cells these are; they may come from a transplant donor. Both conserved end residues are part of each CDR3. Each record gives: J gene, V gene, clone size, CDR3 length, D gene, CDR3 protein. D genes are given only for firm matches. Rows may omit the clone size; those that give it use once, few, many or a size class.

>TRBJ2-5|TRBV24-1|few|15|.
CATSDLLPGEETQYF
>TRBJ1-2|TRBV5-1|few|16|.
CASSLEWTVANYGYTF
>TRBJ2-7|TRBV10-3|.|12|.
CAISEIEGEQYF
>TRBJ2-4|TRBV12-3/TRBV12-4|few|16|.
CASSSDSMEAKNIQYF
>TRBJ2-3|TRBV20-1|.|16|TRBD2
CSAPGLAGGYTDTQYF
>TRBJ1-2|TRBV4-1|many|13|.
CASSQVVLSGYTF
>TRBJ2-1|TRBV29-1|.|12|TRBD2
CSVIPSGSPMFF
>TRBJ1-5|TRBV20-1|.|15|.
CSASLGEDSNQPQHF
>TRBJ2-2|TRBV11-3|few|15|.
CASSSGSPWTGELFF
>TRBJ1-2|TRBV6-1|many|10|.
CASSERRDSF
>TRBJ2-3|TRBV12-3/TRBV12-4|few|15|.
CASSLRGAGSDTQYF
>TRBJ2-1|TRBV4-1|.|14|.
CASSQPRAKNEQFF
>TRBJ1-2|TRBV5-1|.|14|TRBD1
CASSPRTGGYGYTF
>TRBJ2-7|TRBV7-3|.|14|.
CASSPGTDTYEQYF
>TRBJ2-3|TRBV2|.|16|TRBD2
CASSDYASGIGDTQYF
>TRBJ1-6|TRBV18|many|12|.
CASSDDSGALHF
>TRBJ1-2|TRBV29-1|few|9|.
CSVVEGPTF
>TRBJ1-5|TRBV20-1|.|14|TRBD1
CSGPRDRAVQPQHF
>TRBJ2-7|TRBV10-3|.|13|.
CATERDTKDEQYF
>TRBJ1-4|TRBV14|.|18|TRBD1
CASSTRQGKFGGFEKLFF
>TRBJ2-1|TRBV12-3/TRBV12-4|few|14|TRBD2
CASTPGTRPNEQFF
>TRBJ2-3|TRBV4-2|.|16|TRBD2
CASSQDNRGGPDTQYF
>TRBJ2-1|TRBV7-9|.|13|.
CASSLVGVGEQFF
>TRBJ2-1|TRBV18|few|19|TRBD1
CASSSRDRANLGSYNEQFF